The clone carrying this TCR beta chain came up a few times. Its antigen is currently unknown. V lost 2 bases and J 2 bases, leaving 20 bases between the germline ends. The CDR3 loop spans 18 amino acids. Germline-derived CDR1 and CDR2 are SGDLS and YYNGEE. The sample belongs to a study of response to subunit inactivated influenza vaccine. Study-wide points: The authors suggested that every seasonal influenza vaccination recruits few new T cells.

TCRdb fed the RT-PCR reads into MiXCR, producing one record per CDR3 protein. The sample lists roughly 570,000 distinct CDR3 sequences, 14% occurring once. The receptor comes from a man aged 50 to 60 who received an inactivated influenza vaccine. The chain has TRBV9 and TRBJ1-3; no clear D gene. Specimen: PBMCs from blood, collected roughly 12 days after vaccination. The CDR3 DNA reads as TGTGCCAGCAGCGTCTTCCCGTCGAATAGTGGGGCTGGAAACACCATATATTTT. Translated: CASSVFPSNSGAGNTIYF.